These 9 T cell receptor beta chains originate from one sample sequenced in a study of blood T cell repertoires in COVID-19. Measured with immunoSEQ multiplex PCR; TCRdb has only the in-frame clones, and not every one. The data show 100,000 or so clones, 65% to 85% seen once. The sample taken for sequencing was peripheral blood. These receptors originate from a man between 65 and 85 years old with active or convalescent COVID-19.

The V and J genes are TRBV9 and TRBJ2-3, with a weak D call TRBD2 (6 bases). Germline CDR1 is SGDLS and CDR2 is YYNGEE. Trimming took off 2 bases at V and 2 bases at J, with 9 bases between the two ends. The CDR3 sequence is 14 residues long. CDR3 DNA: TGTGCCAGCAGCGTGGACTATCTCACAGATACGCAGTATTTT. It translates to CASSVDYLTDTQYF.

On this clone itself: Other DNA sequences in the same sample also yield this CDR3. The V and J genes are TRBV7-3 and TRBJ2-2; D possibly corresponds to TRBD1 (5 bases). The CDR3 is made up of 13 amino acids. Germline V lookup: CDR1 SGHTA, CDR2 FQGTGA. The V gene lost 1 base and the J gene lost 7 bases, with 7 bases spanning the gap. In nucleotides, the CDR3 is TGTGCCAGCAGCTTAAGCAGGGACGGGGAGCTGTTTTTT. Translation gives CASSLSRDGELFF.

This clone was seen only a few times. The chain is built from TRBV12-3 or TRBV12-4 and TRBJ1-2; maybe TRBD1 (5 bases). The V and J ends lost 0 bases and 8 bases respectively, with 7 bases between them. This CDR3 is built from 12 residues. The CDR3 reads CASSLATGGYTF. The CDR3 DNA reads as TGTGCCAGCAGTTTAGCCACAGGAGGCTACACCTTC.

V is TRBV9 and J is TRBJ1-2; D not resolved. This CDR3 is 14 amino acids long. V dropped 3 bases and J dropped 0 bases, with 9 bases sitting between them. Per germline, CDR1 SGDLS and CDR2 YYNGEE. The CDR3 nucleotides read TGTGCCAGCAGCGGAACAGCCCCTAACTATGGCTACACCTTC. It encodes CASSGTAPNYGYTF.

V and J are TRBV6-5 and TRBJ1-3; D unresolved. V was pared by 6 bases and J by 0 bases, with 9 bases between. This CDR3 contains 14 residues. CDR1 is MNHEY and CDR2 is SVGAGI in the germline V gene. In DNA form, the CDR3 reads TGTGCCAGCAGCTCCGGTTCCTCTGGAAACACCATATATTTT. Encoded protein: CASSSGSSGNTIYF.

The CDR3 DNA sequence: TGTGCCAGCAGTTACCAGGGGGGCCGCAACTCTGGGGCCAACGTCCTGACTTTC. Its protein is CASSYQGGRNSGANVLTF. The gene calls are TRBV6-2 or TRBV6-3 and TRBJ2-6, with D possibly being TRBD1 (7 bases). The germline V gene encodes CDR1 MNHEY and CDR2 SVGEGT. The CDR3 runs to 18 residues. V was trimmed by 2 bases and J by 0 bases, leaving 14 bases between them.

This chain connects TRBV2 to TRBJ1-1; 8 bases match TRBD1. V gave up 0 bases and J gave up 4 bases; unmatched junction bases: 19. CDR1 SNHLY and CDR2 FYNNEI come from the germline V gene. The CDR3 contains 20 residues. This CDR3 reads CASSEAPGQGSSLGGTEAFF. CDR3 nucleotides: TGTGCCAGCAGTGAAGCACCCGGACAGGGATCCTCTTTGGGGGGCACTGAAGCTTTCTTT.

This chain joins TRBV6-1 and TRBJ1-5, with D hard to call. Trimming removed 0 bases from V and 4 bases from J, with 7 bases in between. Per germline, CDR1 MNHNS and CDR2 SASEGT. This CDR3 has 14 amino acids. The CDR3 sequence: CASSEAAGNQPQHF. The CDR3 DNA reads TGTGCCAGCAGTGAAGCCGCCGGGAATCAGCCCCAGCATTTT.

V is TRBV28 and J is TRBJ2-1, with 10 positions matching TRBD1. Germline CDR1 MDHEN, CDR2 SYDVKM. After removal of 5 bases from V and 8 bases from J, the junction contained 6 bases not matched to a gene. This CDR3 spans 14 amino acids. CDR3 residues: CASSPLTGGHEQFF. CDR3 nucleotide sequence: TGTGCCAGCAGTCCCCTGACAGGGGGCCATGAGCAGTTCTTC.